This entry describes one T cell receptor (beta chain). Antigen specificity is unknown. The germline V gene has CDR1 MDHEN and CDR2 SYDVKM. This CDR3 has 16 residues. With 5 bases removed from V and 2 bases from J, the gap between germline ends came to 18 bases. Libraries were prepared by immunoSEQ multiplex PCR; TCRdb keeps only in-frame clonotypes and omits some of them. The sample has about 18,000 clones, about two thirds seen once. The data stem from a study of OX40 agonist ivuxolimab in advanced cancers. As for the study in general: Enrolled patients in dose escalation had cancers that were hepatocellular carcinoma, melanoma, renal cell or head and neck cancer.

Study observations and caveats: Fewer expanded clones were found on average in CD4+ than in CD8+ T cells.

The source material was CD4+ or CD8+ T cells sorted from blood, sampled in a trial of the OX40 agonist ivuxolimab. This TCR was sampled from an adult with an advanced solid tumor such as melanoma, head and neck, liver or kidney cancer. This sequence joins TRBV28 and TRBJ2-5; no clear D. CDR3 amino acids: CASSLGIDLQQETQYF. The CDR3 nucleotides are TGTGCCAGCAGTCTAGGTATTGACTTACAACAAGAGACCCAGTACTTC.